This T cell receptor beta chain was retrieved from a study of vaccination effects on CD4 cells after COVID-19. Sequenced by immunoSEQ multiplex PCR; TCRdb stores in-frame clones only, minus some. Of tens of thousands of clones listed, 60% to 80% were seen once; the top ten hold about 3%. ViraFEST used viral peptide pools to expand antigen-specific CD4+ T cells before sequencing. Culture lasted about nine days before CD4+ T cell isolation. Vaccine recipients lacked prior SARS-CoV-2 infection and had negative nucleocapsid antibodies. Cultivation was performed at two million PBMC per well with roughly 10 IU/ml IL-2 and 7.5 to 10 ug/ml peptides added. V was trimmed by 3 bases and J by 8 bases, leaving 7 bases between them. This CDR3 is 12 amino acids long. A note on this clone: Its specificity is unknown.

Source: CD4+ T cells from PBMCs cultured with HCoV-NL63 spike peptides, taken before COVID-19 vaccination. The chain couples TRBV12-3 or TRBV12-4 to TRBJ1-4; D is undetermined. This clonotype was sampled from a human donor who received a COVID-19 vaccine. CDR3 DNA sequence: TGTGCCAGCAGTTTTCTTGGGGAAAAACTGTTTTTT. It codes for CASSFLGEKLFF.